These 8 T cell receptor beta chains came from one sample sequenced in a study of neoadjuvant nivolumab and ipilimumab in lung cancer. Measured with immunoSEQ multiplex PCR; TCRdb has only the in-frame clones, and not every one. In the table there are about 33,000 clones, about 92% of which are singletons. The sample here was peripheral blood, taken after neoadjuvant nivolumab, alone or with ipilimumab, at or shortly before surgery. These receptors were obtained from an adult with non-small cell lung cancer.

The chain carries TRBV7-9 and TRBJ2-7; 7 positions agree with TRBD2. V shed 5 bases, J shed 0 bases, and the junction held 7 bases outside the gene matches. Germline V gene sequence: CDR1 SEHNR, CDR2 FQNEAQ (reference sequence). The CDR3 sequence is 15 residues long. The CDR3: CASSPLLASSYEQYF. CDR3 bases: TGTGCCAGCAGCCCCCTACTAGCGAGCTCCTACGAGCAGTACTTC. The full variable domain, rest sourced from reference TRBV7-9 and TRBJ2-7, is DTGVSQNPRHKITKRGQNVTFRCDPISEHNRLYWYRQTLGQGPEFLTYFQNEAQLEKSRLLSDRFSAERPKGSFSTLEIQRTEQGDSAMYLCASSPLLASSYEQYFGPGTRLTVT.

This chain joins TRBV5-1 and TRBJ1-4, with 9 nucleotides matching TRBD1. Germline values: CDR1 SGHRS, CDR2 YFSETQ. The CDR3 consists of 14 residues. With 2 bases clipped from V and 5 bases from J, the junction kept 1 base outside the gene matches. CDR3 DNA: TGCGCCAGCAGCTTCGGGACAGGGAATGAAAAACTGTTTTTT. This codes for CASSFGTGNEKLFF.

CDR3 region: CASSSYQPQHF. CDR3 DNA sequence: TGTGCCAGCAGCTCATATCAGCCCCAGCATTTT. The J gene is TRBJ1-5, the V gene TRBV5-4; no definite D call. CDR1 is SGHNT and CDR2 is YYREEE in the germline V gene (reference sequence). This CDR3 region has 11 residues. Trimming took 3 bases from V and 5 from J, leaving 3 bases between them.

This chain uses TRBV18 with TRBJ1-2; no reliable D call. The CDR3 covers 14 residues. Trimming shortened V by 2 bases and J by 3 bases, and 10 bases separated the two germline ends. Per the germline V gene, CDR1 is KGHSH and CDR2 is LQKENI. The CDR3 nucleotides read TGTGCCAGCTCACCATCCACAGTTTACTATGGCTACACCTTC. This sequence encodes CASSPSTVYYGYTF.

This clone came up a few times. The chain has TRBV5-6 and TRBJ2-3, with TRBD2 identical over 7 bases. J gave up 2 bases and V 4 bases, and 10 bases lay outside the gene matches. Per the germline V gene, CDR1 is SGHDT and CDR2 is YYEEEE. The CDR3 has 16 residues. The CDR3 nucleotides read TGTGCCAGCAGCGAGGTCAGCGGGATCTACACAGATACGCAGTATTTT. Protein product: CASSEVSGIYTDTQYF.

The J gene is TRBJ2-5, the V gene TRBV5-4; 9 bases agree with TRBD2. V dropped 0 bases and J dropped 5; count of bases not matched to a gene: 8. The CDR3 is 16 residues long. Germline values: CDR1 SGHNT, CDR2 YYREEE (reference sequence). The CDR3 loop reads CASSLAAGGPKETQYF. CDR3 nucleotides: TGTGCCAGCAGCTTGGCTGCGGGAGGGCCGAAGGAGACCCAGTACTTC.

The chain combines TRBV28 with TRBJ1-5; 8 positions match TRBD1. This CDR3 has 15 residues. The ends lost 6 bases at V and 4 bases at J; junction bases unmatched: 8. From germline, CDR1 is MDHEN and CDR2 SYDVKM. The CDR3 region is CASRPHRGSNQPQHF. The CDR3 coding sequence is TGTGCCAGCAGGCCTCACAGGGGGAGTAATCAGCCCCAGCATTTT.

The rearrangement uses TRBV7-3 and TRBJ2-1; D might be TRBD2 (5 bases). The germline V gene has CDR1 SGHTA and CDR2 FQGTGA. CDR3 length: 11 amino acids. V lost 4 bases and J 7 bases, leaving 5 bases between the germline ends. The CDR3 sequence is CASSSGNEQFF. The CDR3 nucleotides read TGTGCCAGCAGCTCGGGAAATGAGCAGTTCTTC.